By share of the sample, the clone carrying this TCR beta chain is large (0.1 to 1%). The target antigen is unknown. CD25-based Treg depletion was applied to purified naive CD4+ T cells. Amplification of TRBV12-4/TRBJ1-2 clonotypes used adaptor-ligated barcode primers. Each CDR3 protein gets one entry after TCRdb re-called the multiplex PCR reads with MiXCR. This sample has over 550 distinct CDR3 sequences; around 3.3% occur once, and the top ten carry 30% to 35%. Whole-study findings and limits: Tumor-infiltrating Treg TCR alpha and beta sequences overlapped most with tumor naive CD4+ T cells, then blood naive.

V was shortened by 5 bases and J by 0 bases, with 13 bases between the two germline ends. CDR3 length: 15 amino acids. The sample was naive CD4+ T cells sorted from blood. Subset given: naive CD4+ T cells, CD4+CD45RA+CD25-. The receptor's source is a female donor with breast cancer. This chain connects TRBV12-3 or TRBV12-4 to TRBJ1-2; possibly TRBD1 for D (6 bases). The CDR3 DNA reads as TGTGCCAGCAGTACGCGACAGGTTACTAACTATGGCTACACCTTC. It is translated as CASSTRQVTNYGYTF.